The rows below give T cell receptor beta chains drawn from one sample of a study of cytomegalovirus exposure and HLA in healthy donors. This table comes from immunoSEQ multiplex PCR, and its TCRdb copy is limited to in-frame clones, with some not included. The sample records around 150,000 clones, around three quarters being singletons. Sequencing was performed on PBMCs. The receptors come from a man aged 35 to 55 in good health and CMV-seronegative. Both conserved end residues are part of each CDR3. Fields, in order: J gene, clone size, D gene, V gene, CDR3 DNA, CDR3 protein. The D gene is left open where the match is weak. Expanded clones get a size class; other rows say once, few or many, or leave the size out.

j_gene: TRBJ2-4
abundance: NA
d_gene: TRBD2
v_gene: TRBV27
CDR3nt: TGTGCCAGCACGGCGGGAGGGCCCAAAAACATTCAGTACTTC
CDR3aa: CASTAGGPKNIQYF

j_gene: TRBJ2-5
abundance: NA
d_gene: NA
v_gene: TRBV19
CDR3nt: TGTGCCAGTAGTATTGTTGGGGGTGGGGGGATGGAGACCCAGTACTTC
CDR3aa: CASSIVGGGGMETQYF

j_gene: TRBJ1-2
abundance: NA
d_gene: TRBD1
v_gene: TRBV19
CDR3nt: TGTGCCAGTAGGGGACAGGGGCTCCCGGCCGCCTTC
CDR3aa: CASRGQGLPAAF

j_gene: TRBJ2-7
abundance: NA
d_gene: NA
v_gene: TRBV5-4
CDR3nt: TGTGCCAGCAGCTTAGGGATACGGGAAAACAACGAGCAGTACTTC
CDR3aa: CASSLGIRENNEQYF

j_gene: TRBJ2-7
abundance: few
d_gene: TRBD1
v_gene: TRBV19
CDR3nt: TGTGCCAGTAGGAGACAGGGGAGCGAGCAGTACTTC
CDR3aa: CASRRQGSEQYF

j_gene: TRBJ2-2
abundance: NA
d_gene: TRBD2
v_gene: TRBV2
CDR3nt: TGTGCCACCAAACTAGCGGCGAACACCGGGGAGCTGTTTTTT
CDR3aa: CATKLAANTGELFF

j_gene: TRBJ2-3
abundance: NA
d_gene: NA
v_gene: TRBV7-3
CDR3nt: TGTGCCAGCAGCTTAGGTGGCGGATTCGGGGCAGATACGCAGTATTTT
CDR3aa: CASSLGGGFGADTQYF

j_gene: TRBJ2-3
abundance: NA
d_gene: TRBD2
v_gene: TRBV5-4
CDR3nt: TGTGCCAGCAGCTTGGATCTATCTAGCGGGAGAACAGATACGCAGTATTTT
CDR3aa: CASSLDLSSGRTDTQYF

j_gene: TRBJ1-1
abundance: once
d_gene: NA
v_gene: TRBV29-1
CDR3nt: TGCAGCGTTCATTACAGGGCACAGGGTGAAGCTTTCTTT
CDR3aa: CSVHYRAQGEAFF

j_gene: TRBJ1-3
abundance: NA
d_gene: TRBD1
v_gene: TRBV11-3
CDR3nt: TGTGCCAGCAGCACCCGACAGGGGGCAGGAGGAAACACCATATATTTT
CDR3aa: CASSTRQGAGGNTIYF

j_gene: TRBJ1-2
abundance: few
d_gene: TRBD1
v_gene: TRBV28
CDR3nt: TGTGCCAGCAGTTTACCGCGGGGACAGGGGGATGGCTACACCTTC
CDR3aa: CASSLPRGQGDGYTF

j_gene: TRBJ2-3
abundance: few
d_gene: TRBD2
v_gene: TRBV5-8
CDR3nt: TGTGCCAGCAGCTTCGGGGGGGGCACAGATACGCAGTATTTT
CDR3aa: CASSFGGGTDTQYF

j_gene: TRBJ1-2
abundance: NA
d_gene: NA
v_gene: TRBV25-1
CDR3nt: TGTGCCAGCTCCCCCCCGGACAGTAACTATGGCTACACCTTC
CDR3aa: CASSPPDSNYGYTF

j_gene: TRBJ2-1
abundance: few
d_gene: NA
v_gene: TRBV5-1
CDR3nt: TGCGCCAGCAGCTCGACTAGTAGAGGGCCCAATGAGCAGTTCTTC
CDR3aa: CASSSTSRGPNEQFF

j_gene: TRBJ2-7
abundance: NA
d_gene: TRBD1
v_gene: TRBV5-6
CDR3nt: TGTGCCAGCAGCTTACCGGGACAGGGATACGAGCAGTACTTC
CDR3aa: CASSLPGQGYEQYF

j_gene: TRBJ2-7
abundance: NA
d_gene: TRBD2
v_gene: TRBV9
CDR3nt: TGTGCCAGCAGCGTAGGAGCGGGGTTTGCCTACGAGCAGTACTTC
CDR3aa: CASSVGAGFAYEQYF

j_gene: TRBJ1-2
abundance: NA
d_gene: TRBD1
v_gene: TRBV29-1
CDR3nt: TGCAGCGTTGTGACAGGGGATGGCTACACCTTC
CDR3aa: CSVVTGDGYTF

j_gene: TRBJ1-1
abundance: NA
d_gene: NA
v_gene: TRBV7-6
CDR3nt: TGTGCCAGCAGCTTAGGGCCAGACACTGAAGCTTTCTTT
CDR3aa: CASSLGPDTEAFF

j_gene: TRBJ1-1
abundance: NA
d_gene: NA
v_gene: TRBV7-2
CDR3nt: TGTGCCAGCAGCTTAGCGCTCCCGGGAAACACTGAAGCTTTCTTT
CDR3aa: CASSLALPGNTEAFF

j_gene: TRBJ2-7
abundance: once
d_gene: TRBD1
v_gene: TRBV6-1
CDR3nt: TGTGCCAGCATCATGGACAGGGGAAGGTACGAGCAGTACTTC
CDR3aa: CASIMDRGRYEQYF

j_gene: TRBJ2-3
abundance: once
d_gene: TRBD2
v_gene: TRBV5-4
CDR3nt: TGTGCCAGCAGCGCCCTGGGGGGGGGTACGCAGTATTTT
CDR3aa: CASSALGGGTQYF

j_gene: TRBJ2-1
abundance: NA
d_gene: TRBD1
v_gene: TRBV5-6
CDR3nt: TGTGCCAGCAGTTATCCGGGACAGGGGTACAATGAGCAGTTCTTC
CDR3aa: CASSYPGQGYNEQFF

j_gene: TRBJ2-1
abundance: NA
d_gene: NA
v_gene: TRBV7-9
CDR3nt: TGTGCCAGCAGCTCCACCGGGGGTCTAGCGCCATACAATGAGCAGTTCTTC
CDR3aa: CASSSTGGLAPYNEQFF

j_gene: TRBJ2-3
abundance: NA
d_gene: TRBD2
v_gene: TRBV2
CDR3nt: TGTGCCAGCAGTGAACCGGACCCAGGACTAGCGGGGGGGCCCGCAGATACGCAGTATTTT
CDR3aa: CASSEPDPGLAGGPADTQYF

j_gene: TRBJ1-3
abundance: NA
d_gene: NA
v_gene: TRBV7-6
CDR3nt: TGTGCCAGCAGCTTAGCCTTCGGCAGGGTCTCTGGAAACACCATATATTTT
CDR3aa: CASSLAFGRVSGNTIYF

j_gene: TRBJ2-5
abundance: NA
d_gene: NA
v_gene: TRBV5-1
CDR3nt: TGCGCCAGCAAGGATTGGACAGTCCAAGAGACCCAGTACTTC
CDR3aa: CASKDWTVQETQYF

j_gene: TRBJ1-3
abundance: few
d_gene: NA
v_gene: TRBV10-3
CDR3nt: TGTGCCATCAGTGAGTCCTTCACGGGGGGAAACACCATATATTTT
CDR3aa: CAISESFTGGNTIYF

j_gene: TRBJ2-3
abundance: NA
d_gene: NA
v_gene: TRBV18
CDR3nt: TGTGCCAGCTCACCCTACACAGATACGCAGTATTTT
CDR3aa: CASSPYTDTQYF